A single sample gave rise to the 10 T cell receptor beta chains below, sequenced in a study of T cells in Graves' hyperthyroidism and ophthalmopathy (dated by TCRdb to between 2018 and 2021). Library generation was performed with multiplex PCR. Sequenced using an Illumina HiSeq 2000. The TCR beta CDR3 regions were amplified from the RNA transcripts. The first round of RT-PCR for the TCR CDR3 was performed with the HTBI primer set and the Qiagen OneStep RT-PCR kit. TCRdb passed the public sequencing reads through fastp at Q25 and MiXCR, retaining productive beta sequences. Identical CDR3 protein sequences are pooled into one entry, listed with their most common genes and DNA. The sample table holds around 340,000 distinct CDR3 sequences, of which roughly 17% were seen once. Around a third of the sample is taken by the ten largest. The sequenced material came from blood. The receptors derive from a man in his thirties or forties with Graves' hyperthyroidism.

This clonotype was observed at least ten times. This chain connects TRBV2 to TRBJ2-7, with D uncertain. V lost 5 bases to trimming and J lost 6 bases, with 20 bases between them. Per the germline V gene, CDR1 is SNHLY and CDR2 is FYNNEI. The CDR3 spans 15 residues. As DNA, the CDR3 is TGTGCCAGCAGTTCAGACCTTCCCCGTCTGGGCGAGCAGTACTTC. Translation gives CASSSDLPRLGEQYF. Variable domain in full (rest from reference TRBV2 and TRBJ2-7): EPEVTQTPSHQVTQMGQEVILRCVPISNHLYFYWYRQILGQKVEFLVSFYNNEISEKSEIFDDQFSVERPDGSNFTLKIRSTKLEDSAMYFCASSSDLPRLGEQYFGPGTRLTVT.

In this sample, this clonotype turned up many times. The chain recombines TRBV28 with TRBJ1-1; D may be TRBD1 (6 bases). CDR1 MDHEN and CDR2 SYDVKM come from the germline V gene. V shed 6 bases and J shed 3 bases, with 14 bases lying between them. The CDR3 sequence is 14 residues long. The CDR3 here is CASRGRGMHTEAFF. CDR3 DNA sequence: TGTGCCAGCAGGGGGAGGGGGATGCACACTGAAGCTTTCTTT.

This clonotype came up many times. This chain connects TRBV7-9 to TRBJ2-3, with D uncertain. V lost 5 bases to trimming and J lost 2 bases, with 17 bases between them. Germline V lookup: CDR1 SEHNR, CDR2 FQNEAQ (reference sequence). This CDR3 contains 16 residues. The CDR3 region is CASSPMGELPTDTQYF. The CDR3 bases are TGTGCCAGCAGCCCCATGGGCGAGCTCCCCACAGATACGCAGTATTTT.

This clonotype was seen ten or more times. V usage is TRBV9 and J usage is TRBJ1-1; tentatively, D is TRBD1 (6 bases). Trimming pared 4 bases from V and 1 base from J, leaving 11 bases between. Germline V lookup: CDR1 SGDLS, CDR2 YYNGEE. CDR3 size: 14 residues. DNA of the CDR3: TGTGCCAGCAGCACCCGGACAGAGAACACTGAAGCTTTCTTT. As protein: CASSTRTENTEAFF.

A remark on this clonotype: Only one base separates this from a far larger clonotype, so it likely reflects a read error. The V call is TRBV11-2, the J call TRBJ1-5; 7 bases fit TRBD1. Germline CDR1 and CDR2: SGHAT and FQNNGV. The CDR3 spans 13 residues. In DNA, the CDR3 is TGTGCCAGCAGCCTCGACAGGGATCAGCCCCCGCATTTT. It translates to CASSLDRDQPPHF. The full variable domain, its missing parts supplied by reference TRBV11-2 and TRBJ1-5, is EAGVAQSPRYKIIEKRQSVAFWCNPISGHATLYWYQQILGQGPKLLIQFQNNGVVDDSQLPKDRFSAERLKGVDSTLKIQPAKLEDSAVYLCASSLDRDQPPHFGDGTRLSIL.

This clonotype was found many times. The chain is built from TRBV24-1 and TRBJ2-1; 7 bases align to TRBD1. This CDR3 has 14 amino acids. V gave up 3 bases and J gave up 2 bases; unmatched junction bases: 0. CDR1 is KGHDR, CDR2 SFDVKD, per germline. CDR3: CATSDDRAYNEQFF. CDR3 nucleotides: TGTGCCACCAGTGATGACAGGGCCTACAATGAGCAGTTCTTC.

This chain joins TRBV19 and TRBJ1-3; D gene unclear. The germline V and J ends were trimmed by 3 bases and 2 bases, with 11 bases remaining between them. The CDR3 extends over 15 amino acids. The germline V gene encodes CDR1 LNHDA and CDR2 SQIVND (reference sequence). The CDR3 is CASSIWDRPGNTIYF. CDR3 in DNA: TGTGCCAGTAGTATCTGGGATAGACCTGGAAACACCATATATTTT.

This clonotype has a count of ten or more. The CDR3 reads CASSSWDTPGYNEQFF. The CDR3 DNA reads as TGTGCCAGCAGCTCGTGGGACACACCGGGGTACAATGAGCAGTTCTTC. The gene calls are TRBV11-2 and TRBJ2-1; a weak D match, TRBD1 (6 bases). V gave up 4 bases and J gave up 4 bases, with 17 bases separating them. The length of the CDR3 is 16 residues. Germline V gene sequence: CDR1 SGHAT, CDR2 FQNNGV.

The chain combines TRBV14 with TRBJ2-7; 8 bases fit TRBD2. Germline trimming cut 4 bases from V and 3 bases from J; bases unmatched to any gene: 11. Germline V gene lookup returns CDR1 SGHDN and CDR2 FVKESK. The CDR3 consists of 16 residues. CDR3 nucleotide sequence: TGTGCCAGCAGCCTCGCGCAAGGGACTAGGCGCTACGAGCAGTACTTC. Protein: CASSLAQGTRRYEQYF. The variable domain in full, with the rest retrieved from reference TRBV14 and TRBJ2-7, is EAGVTQFPSHSVIEKGQTVTLRCDPISGHDNLYWYRRVMGKEIKFLLHFVKESKQDESGMPNNRFLAERTGGTYSTLKVQPAELEDSGVYFCASSLAQGTRRYEQYFGPGTRLTVT.

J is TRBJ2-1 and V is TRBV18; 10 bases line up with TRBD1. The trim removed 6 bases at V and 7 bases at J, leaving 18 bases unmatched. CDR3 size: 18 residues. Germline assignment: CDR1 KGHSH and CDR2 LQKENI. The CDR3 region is CASSHGTGDFLRSNEQFF. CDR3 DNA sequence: TGTGCCAGCTCTCACGGGACAGGGGACTTCCTGCGGAGTAATGAGCAGTTCTTC.